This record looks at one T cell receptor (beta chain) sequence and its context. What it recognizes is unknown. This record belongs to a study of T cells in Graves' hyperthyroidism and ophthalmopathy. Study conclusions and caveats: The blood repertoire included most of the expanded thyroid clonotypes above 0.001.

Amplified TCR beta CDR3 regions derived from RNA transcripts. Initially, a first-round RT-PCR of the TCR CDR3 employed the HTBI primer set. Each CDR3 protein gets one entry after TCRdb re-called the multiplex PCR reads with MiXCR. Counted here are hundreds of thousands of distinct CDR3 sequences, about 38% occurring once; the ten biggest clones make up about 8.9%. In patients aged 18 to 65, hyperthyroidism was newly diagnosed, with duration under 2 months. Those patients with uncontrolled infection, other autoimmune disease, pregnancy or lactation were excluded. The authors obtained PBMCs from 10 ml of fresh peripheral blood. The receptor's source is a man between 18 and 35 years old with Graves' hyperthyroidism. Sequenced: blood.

The CDR3 sequence: CASSMGGGRSSYNSPLHF. Written as DNA, the CDR3 is TGTGCCAGTAGTATGGGGGGCGGGCGGAGCTCCTATAATTCACCCCTCCACTTT. This chain connects TRBV19 to TRBJ1-6; a weak D match, TRBD1 (6 bases). V was clipped by 3 bases and J by 0 bases, with 15 bases between them. CDR3 size: 18 residues. The germline V gene encodes CDR1 LNHDA and CDR2 SQIVND (reference sequence).